This TCR beta chain was found in a study of cytotoxic CD8 clonotypes in ibrutinib-treated CLL. T cells were sequenced at a targeted depth of 1 in 200,000 to 1 in 1 million. Profiling relied on immunoSEQ multiplex PCR, and the TCRdb table lists in-frame clones only, not all of them. The data show roughly 130,000 clones, with roughly 90% seen just once and 10% to 13% held by the top ten. A note on this clone: Its antigen is as yet unknown.

The authors obtained approximately 2 micrograms of genomic DNA from cryopreserved PBMCs for TCR beta libraries. Germline assignment: CDR1 SNHLY and CDR2 FYNNEI. This CDR3 has 15 amino acids. J lost 2 bases, V lost 6 bases, and 6 bases had no gene match. Regarding the study as a whole: Private clonotypes, not public ones, expanded at ibrutinib response. Clonality grew at ibrutinib response; at progression, it decreased back toward baseline.

The chain has TRBV2 and TRBJ2-3; 9 bases are a match to TRBD2. The sequence derives from a human donor with chronic lymphocytic leukemia. Here the sequenced sample was PBMCs, taken after 12 months of ibrutinib treatment. CDR3: CASRNSGSFTDTQYF. The CDR3 nucleotides read TGTGCCAGCAGGAATAGCGGGAGTTTCACAGATACGCAGTATTTT.